Presented here are 6 T cell receptor beta chains from one specimen sequenced in a study of OX40 agonist ivuxolimab in advanced cancers. Clones were read by immunoSEQ multiplex PCR, and TCRdb kept only the in-frame ones, dropping some. The sample contains 75,000 to 95,000 clones, roughly 90% of which appear only once. The sequencing here drew on CD4+ or CD8+ T cells sorted from blood, taken in a trial of the OX40 agonist ivuxolimab. The source of these receptors is an adult with an advanced solid tumor such as melanoma, head and neck, liver or kidney cancer.

This clone was recorded once. The chain links TRBV11-2 to TRBJ2-4; no reliable D call. CDR1 and CDR2 from the germline V gene are SGHAT and FQNNGV. CDR3 size: 14 residues. V was trimmed by 4 bases and J by 0 bases, leaving 7 bases between them. CDR3 amino acids: CASSSRIAKNIQYF. As DNA, the CDR3 is TGTGCCAGCAGCTCCAGAATAGCCAAAAACATTCAGTACTTC.

This chain uses TRBV11-1 with TRBJ2-5; no definite D call. V lost 5 bases to trimming and J lost 5 bases, with 18 bases between them. Germline values: CDR1 SGHAT, CDR2 FQDESV (reference sequence). This CDR3 is built from 15 residues. CDR3 amino acids: CASSPRTVPGETQYF. The CDR3 nucleotides read TGTGCCAGCAGCCCCCGGACGGTGCCCGGGGAGACCCAGTACTTC.

This chain connects TRBV6-6 to TRBJ2-7, with 7 bases identical to TRBD2. Germline V CDR1 and CDR2: MNHNY, SVGAGI (reference sequence). Trimming at V came to 5 bases and at J to 6 bases, leaving 4 bases not matched to a gene. This CDR3 is built from 12 residues. The CDR3 loop is CASSRTRGEQYF. Written as DNA, the CDR3 is TGTGCCAGCAGTCGGACTAGGGGCGAGCAGTACTTC.

The rearrangement joins TRBV6-1 to TRBJ1-2, with 7 bases matching TRBD1. The CDR3 has 13 residues. With V trimmed by 3 bases and J by 4 bases, 2 bases remained unmatched. Germline CDR1 MNHNS, CDR2 SASEGT. The CDR3 coding sequence is TGTGCCAGCAGTGACCGACAGGGCTATGGCTACACCTTC. Translated, it gives CASSDRQGYGYTF.

V gene TRBV6-5 combines with J gene TRBJ1-3, with 7 bases that match TRBD1. There are 13 residues in the CDR3. V was clipped by 5 bases and J by 4 bases; unmatched bases: 2. Germline-derived CDR1 and CDR2 are MNHEY and SVGAGI. Here the CDR3 DNA reads TGTGCCAGCAGTAGGGGGCAAGGAAACACCATATATTTT. Encoded protein: CASSRGQGNTIYF.

The chain employs TRBV27 and TRBJ2-7; 10 nucleotides agree with TRBD2. The CDR3 runs 15 residues. Trimming took 6 bases from V and 6 from J; bases not matched to a gene: 11. The germline gives CDR1 MNHEY, CDR2 SMNVEV (reference sequence). The CDR3 DNA is TGTGCCAGCAGCTTGCAGCGGGGGGGCCCTGCCGAGCAGTACTTC. This encodes CASSLQRGGPAEQYF.